Included here is one TCR beta chain sequence, with context. This sample was taken from a study of CD8 T cells in Susac syndrome. FACS was used to enrich TEMRA cells, whereas the CD8+ and CD4+ T cells were obtained by negative isolation. V was cut by 1 base and J by 6 bases, with 13 bases left in between. CDR3 length equals 14 residues. RNA amounts of 0.5 to 1 ug underwent reverse transcription with random hexamers. In TCRdb, the immunoSEQ multiplex PCR reads were re-called with MiXCR into one record per CDR3 protein. The sample has some 190,000 distinct CDR3 sequences; approximately 94% are singletons.

This TCR was recovered from a human donor in good health. The source material was CD4+ T cells from PBMCs. The rearrangement links TRBV5-7 to TRBJ1-1; no reliable D call. TRBV5-7 is an ORF, with its function uncertain. The CDR3 here is CASSLNSGIPEAFF. CDR3 DNA: TGTGCCAGCAGCTTGAATTCTGGTATTCCTGAAGCTTTCTTT.